This T cell receptor beta chain was observed in a study of beta chain features in type 1 diabetes. In the study overall: Cell yields, age and gender were similar between patients and healthy donors.

J was trimmed by 4 bases and V by 4 bases; bases with no gene match: 16. Germline V gives CDR1 MGHDK, CDR2 SYGVNS. This CDR3 has 18 residues. Study-wide results and caveats: More deletions and fewer insertions at VDJ junctions were found in patients with type 1 diabetes. Resolution of whether HLA type affects TCRB rearrangement was not achieved here.

In the case of this clone: Antigen unknown.

The whole isolated RNA underwent reverse transcription, so sequencing captured expressed TCRB transcripts. TCRdb's copy holds only in-frame clones and misses some; the assay was immunoSEQ multiplex PCR. This table holds hundreds of thousands of clones, around 16% found once. This receptor was identified in a man aged 18 to 30 in good health. The chain couples TRBV25-1 to TRBJ2-1, with 7 bases fitting TRBD1. Sequencing input: naive CD4+ T cells from blood. CDR3: CASSATPGGPGGYNEQFF. Here the CDR3 DNA reads TGTGCCAGCAGTGCTACCCCCGGCGGACCAGGGGGTTACAATGAGCAGTTCTTC. Complete variable domain (other parts from reference TRBV25-1 and TRBJ2-1): EADIYQTPRYLVIGTGKKITLECSQTMGHDKMYWYQQDPGMELHLIHYSYGVNSTEKGDLSSESTVSRIRTEHFPLTLESARPSHTSQYLCASSATPGGPGGYNEQFFGPGTRLTVL.